The 26 T cell receptor beta chains below all came from one sample that was sequenced in a study of cytomegalovirus exposure and HLA in healthy donors. 13 Jbeta primers and 60 Vbeta primers were used for the PCR. The method was immunoSEQ multiplex PCR; TCRdb's version includes in-frame clones alone and lacks a portion of them. This table has roughly 190,000 clones, roughly three quarters appearing once. The material sequenced was PBMCs. Every receptor here comes from a woman between 18 and 30 years old in good health and CMV-seronegative.

The rearrangement joins TRBV12-5 to TRBJ2-1; D is possibly TRBD2 (5 bases). V lost 0 bases and J 0 bases, leaving 9 bases between the germline ends. The CDR3 contains 16 residues. CDR1 LGHNT and CDR2 FRNRAP come from the germline V gene. The CDR3 nucleotides read TGTGCTAGTGGTTTGGTCCCCAGCGGCTCCTACAATGAGCAGTTCTTC. Translation gives CASGLVPSGSYNEQFF.

CDR3 sequence (DNA): TGTGCCAGCAGAGCGAGTTGGGTTGGGAATTCACCCCTCCACTTT. Amino acids: CASRASWVGNSPLHF. This chain connects TRBV28 to TRBJ1-6; D remains ambiguous. Per germline, CDR1 MDHEN and CDR2 SYDVKM. Trimming took 6 bases from V and 7 from J, leaving 16 bases between them. This CDR3 is 15 amino acids long.

The V call is TRBV28, the J call TRBJ1-5; TRBD1 matches 10 bases. CDR1 and CDR2 (germline): MDHEN, SYDVKM. The CDR3 spans 15 residues. Losses at the gene ends were 7 bases for V and 5 bases for J; bases not matched to a gene: 8. The CDR3 DNA reads as TGTGCCAGCACCGACCAGGGACAGGGGCATCAGCCCCAGCATTTT. Translating it yields CASTDQGQGHQPQHF.

This sequence joins TRBV6-6 and TRBJ1-1; 7 bases agree with TRBD1. The J segment lost 4 bases and the V segment lost 6 bases, leaving 5 bases of the junction unmatched. Per the germline V gene, CDR1 is MNHNY and CDR2 is SVGAGI (reference sequence). The CDR3 is made up of 13 amino acids. The CDR3 DNA follows: TGTGCCAGCAGACAGGGGCGCGGCACTGAAGCTTTCTTT. Amino acid sequence: CASRQGRGTEAFF.

The genes are TRBV7-9 and TRBJ2-3; the match to TRBD2 covers 11 bases. The CDR3 totals 16 residues. With 1 base clipped from V and 5 bases from J, the junction kept 5 bases outside the gene matches. Per the germline V gene, CDR1 is SEHNR and CDR2 is FQNEAQ (reference sequence). The CDR3 is CASSLVTSGSVDTQYF. The CDR3 DNA reads TGTGCCAGCAGCTTAGTAACTAGCGGGAGCGTAGATACGCAGTATTTT.

The chain joins TRBV9 to TRBJ1-2; tentatively, D is TRBD1 (6 bases). The CDR3 is 15 amino acids. With 0 bases removed from V and 6 bases from J, the gap between germline ends came to 15 bases. Per the germline V gene, CDR1 is SGDLS and CDR2 is YYNGEE. The CDR3 is CASSVGTTGFDGYTF. In DNA form, the CDR3 reads TGTGCCAGCAGCGTAGGTACAACAGGGTTCGATGGCTACACCTTC.

V usage is TRBV5-6 and J usage is TRBJ2-7, with 10 bases fitting TRBD2. In germline, CDR1 is SGHDT, CDR2 YYEEEE. Trimming at V came to 0 bases and at J to 6 bases, leaving 6 bases not matched to a gene. This CDR3 region has 15 residues. This CDR3 reads CASSLGSGGAVEQYF. In nucleotides, the CDR3 is TGTGCCAGCAGCTTGGGCAGCGGGGGGGCCGTCGAGCAGTACTTC.

The chain has TRBV10-2 and TRBJ2-7; 11 bases match TRBD1. The CDR3 runs to 14 residues. The V and J ends lost 7 bases and 4 bases, in that order; junction bases with no gene match: 6. Germline V gives CDR1 WSHSY, CDR2 SAAADI. The DNA of the CDR3 is TGCGCCAGCACTGGGACAGGGGGATATTACGAGCAGTACTTC. Translation: CASTGTGGYYEQYF.

This rearrangement joins TRBV14 to TRBJ2-7; TRBD2 might be the D (5 bases). Trimming took 2 bases from V and 2 from J, leaving 13 bases between them. This CDR3 comprises 15 residues. The germline gives CDR1 SGHDN, CDR2 FVKESK. The CDR3 region is CASSQKLSGPYEQYF. In DNA, the CDR3 is TGTGCCAGCAGCCAAAAACTGAGCGGCCCCTACGAGCAGTACTTC.

On this clone: A junction end diverges from the germline sequence, so it may reflect a read error. This chain links TRBV9 with TRBJ2-6; D call uncertain. Germline CDR1 SGDLS, CDR2 YYNGEE. CDR3 length equals 16 residues. The DNA of the CDR3 is TGTGCCAGCAGCGTAACGTACAGCTCTGGTGCCAACGTCCTGACTTTC. Its protein product is CASSVTYSSGANVLTF. Looking up the rest from reference TRBV9 and TRBJ2-6 gives the full variable domain: DSGVTQTPKHLITATGQRVTLRCSPRSGDLSVYWYQQSLDQGLQFLIQYYNGEERAKGNILERFSAQQFPDLHSELNLSSLELGDSALYFCASSVTYSSGANVLTFGAGSRLTVL.

The gene calls are TRBV7-3 and TRBJ1-6; 8 bases agree with TRBD1. This CDR3 has 16 amino acids. Germline CDR1 is SGHTA and CDR2 is FQGTGA. V lost 0 bases and J lost 10; bases outside the gene matches: 8. The CDR3 loop reads CASSLTSTGVGSPLHF. The CDR3 DNA sequence: TGTGCCAGCAGCTTAACTTCGACAGGGGTAGGGTCACCCCTCCACTTT.

The rearrangement links TRBV7-9 to TRBJ2-7; no clear D. The germline V gene encodes CDR1 SEHNR and CDR2 FQNEAQ (reference sequence). The length of the CDR3 is 15 residues. V was trimmed by 3 bases and J by 6 bases, leaving 18 bases between them. The CDR3 region has the DNA TGTGCCAGCAGCTTTCATGGTCTGGGCTCTGGCGAGCAGTACTTC. Encoded protein: CASSFHGLGSGEQYF.

The chain employs TRBV28 and TRBJ2-7; 8 bases map to TRBD2. V shed 6 bases, J shed 2 bases, and the junction held 9 bases outside the gene matches. The CDR3 runs 15 residues. Germline V gene sequence: CDR1 MDHEN, CDR2 SYDVKM. The CDR3 sequence: CASRPSSGPTYEQYF. The CDR3 DNA reads TGTGCCAGCAGACCATCTAGCGGGCCTACCTACGAGCAGTACTTC.

Comments on this clone: Compared with germline, one end of the junction differs, possibly owing to a read error. The V and J genes are TRBV10-3 and TRBJ1-1; D is perhaps TRBD1 (6 bases). CDR1 and CDR2 (germline): ENHRY, SYGVKD. The CDR3 covers 9 residues. In nucleotides, the CDR3 is TGTGCCATCGGGGACAATTTGATTTTT. Amino acids: CAIGDNLIF.

This clone was picked up a small number of times. The chain carries TRBV19 and TRBJ2-5; 8 bases line up with TRBD1. Germline V gene lookup returns CDR1 LNHDA and CDR2 SQIVND (reference sequence). The J segment lost 3 bases and the V segment lost 3 bases, leaving 6 bases of the junction unmatched. CDR3 length equals 15 residues. In DNA, the CDR3 is TGTGCCAGTAGTATTAGTATGACAGGGGAAGAGACCCAGTACTTC. Amino acid sequence: CASSISMTGEETQYF.

The genes are TRBV6-1 and TRBJ1-4; D may be TRBD1 (5 bases). Germline V gives CDR1 MNHNS, CDR2 SASEGT. This CDR3 comprises 13 residues. V shed 6 bases and J shed 5 bases, with 10 bases lying between them. The DNA for the CDR3 is TGTGCCAGCAGGGTGTCAGGGAATGAAAAACTGTTTTTT. Translating gives CASRVSGNEKLFF.

This clone showed up just a few times. The rearrangement links TRBV5-6 to TRBJ1-4, with D unclear. CDR3 length equals 14 residues. Trimming left V 0 bases short and J 4 bases short, with 7 bases between. Germline V gene sequence: CDR1 SGHDT, CDR2 YYEEEE. The CDR3 region is CASSLGSLNEKLFF. The DNA for the CDR3 is TGTGCCAGCAGCTTGGGTAGCCTTAATGAAAAACTGTTTTTT.

J is TRBJ1-6 and V is TRBV7-2; possibly TRBD1 for D (5 bases). CDR3 length: 15 amino acids. Germline V gene sequence: CDR1 SGHTA, CDR2 FQGNSA. Between the trimmed V and J ends, which lost 2 bases and 9 bases, there was a span of 14 bases. CDR3 DNA: TGTGCCAGCAGCTTACAACAGGCGACTTCTTCACCCCTCCACTTT. Protein product: CASSLQQATSSPLHF.

The CDR3 loop reads CASSPAWETEAFF. For the CDR3, the DNA is TGTGCCAGCTCACCTGCCTGGGAGACTGAAGCTTTCTTT. The chain joins TRBV18 to TRBJ1-1; D is unresolved. The CDR3 loop spans 13 amino acids. The germline gives CDR1 KGHSH, CDR2 LQKENI. The V gene lost 3 bases and the J gene lost 5 bases, with 10 bases spanning the gap.

The J gene is TRBJ1-2, the V gene TRBV7-8; TRBD1 matches at 8 bases. The CDR3 sequence is 16 residues long. After removal of 3 bases from V and 4 bases from J, the junction contained 10 bases not matched to a gene. Germline V gives CDR1 SGHVS, CDR2 FQNEAQ. This CDR3 reads CASSLSGQGKFYGYTF. Written as DNA, the CDR3 is TGTGCCAGCAGCTTGTCTGGACAGGGCAAATTCTATGGCTACACCTTC.

The rearrangement links TRBV2 to TRBJ2-7, with D possibly being TRBD1 (5 bases). Germline V gives CDR1 SNHLY, CDR2 FYNNEI. V lost 4 bases and J lost 4, with 17 bases in between. The CDR3 consists of 15 residues. CDR3 sequence (DNA): TGTGCCAGCAGTGGGTTTGCAGGGTACCCATACGAGCAGTACTTC. It encodes CASSGFAGYPYEQYF.

The chain has TRBV27 and TRBJ2-5; a weak D match, TRBD1 (5 bases). Trimming pared 5 bases from V and 1 base from J, leaving 17 bases between. The CDR3 spans 16 residues. Germline CDR1 and CDR2: MNHEY and SMNVEV (reference sequence). In DNA, the CDR3 is TGTGCCAGCAGTCCCAATCCGACAGACCCCCAAGAGACCCAGTACTTC. Protein sequence: CASSPNPTDPQETQYF.

The genes are TRBV28 and TRBJ1-1; D gene uncertain. The length of the CDR3 is 12 residues. The germline V gene has CDR1 MDHEN and CDR2 SYDVKM. The V gene lost 9 bases and the J gene lost 4 bases, with 12 bases spanning the gap. The CDR3 DNA follows: TGTGCCAGTTACAGTGGTGGCACTGAAGCTTTCTTT. This encodes CASYSGGTEAFF.

The chain employs TRBV30 and TRBJ2-5; 8 bases are shared with TRBD1. J gave up 3 bases and V 1 base, and 1 base lay outside the gene matches. Germline-derived CDR1 and CDR2 are GTSNPN and SVGIG (reference sequence). This CDR3 spans 13 amino acids. The CDR3, as DNA: TGTGCCTGGAGTGCGGACAGGGAAGAGACCCAGTACTTC. Amino acids: CAWSADREETQYF.

This chain links TRBV4-1 with TRBJ2-1, with 8 bases that match TRBD2. Trimming cost V 1 base and J 7 bases; bases outside gene matches: 6. Germline loops: CDR1 MGHRA, CDR2 YSYEKL. The CDR3 runs 15 residues. The CDR3 loop reads CASSQVSGRSNEQFF. The CDR3 nucleotides are TGCGCCAGCAGCCAAGTGAGCGGGAGATCGAATGAGCAGTTCTTC.

The CDR3 here is CASSGGTGVYEQYF. Here the CDR3 DNA reads TGTGCCAGCAGTGGTGGGACAGGGGTTTACGAGCAGTACTTC. V is TRBV2 and J is TRBJ2-7, with TRBD1 identical over 10 bases. Trimming cost V 4 bases and J 4 bases; bases outside gene matches: 4. The CDR3 length is 14 residues. Germline V gene sequence: CDR1 SNHLY, CDR2 FYNNEI.